This T cell receptor beta chain is drawn from a study of T cell changes during pregnancy in multiple sclerosis. V gave up 5 bases and J gave up 4 bases, with 15 bases separating them. This CDR3 spans 15 amino acids. CDR1 is SGHTA and CDR2 is FQGNSA in the germline V gene. Sequencing used immunoSEQ multiplex PCR; TCRdb keeps in-frame clones, though not all of them. The sample comprises about 50,000 clones, around 90% of which are singletons, and about 0.6% rests with the top ten. The receptor was derived from a female donor in good health, enrolled as a control in a pregnancy study. The sample in question was CD4+ T cells from peripheral blood mononuclear cells, obtained after pregnancy. The chain uses TRBV7-2 and TRBJ1-3; D not certain. The chain's CDR3 is CASSPIGSAGNTIYF. CDR3 DNA sequence: TGTGCCAGCAGCCCAATCGGGAGTGCGGGAAACACCATATATTTT.